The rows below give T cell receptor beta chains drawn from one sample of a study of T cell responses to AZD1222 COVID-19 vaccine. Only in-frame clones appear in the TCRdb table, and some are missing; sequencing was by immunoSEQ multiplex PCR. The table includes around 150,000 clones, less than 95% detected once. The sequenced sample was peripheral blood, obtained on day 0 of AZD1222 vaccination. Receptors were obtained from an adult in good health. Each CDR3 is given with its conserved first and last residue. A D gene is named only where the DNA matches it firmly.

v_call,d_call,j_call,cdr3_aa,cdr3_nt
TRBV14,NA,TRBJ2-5,CASSQELRWETQYF,TGTGCCAGCAGCCAAGAGTTAAGATGGGAGACCCAGTACTTC
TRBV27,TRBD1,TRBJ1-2,CASSLKGDRGYGYTF,TGTGCCAGCAGTTTAAAGGGGGACAGGGGTTATGGCTACACCTTC
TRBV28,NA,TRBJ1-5,CASSLRKNYRATRPQHF,TGTGCCAGCAGTTTACGAAAGAACTACAGGGCGACTCGGCCCCAGCATTTT
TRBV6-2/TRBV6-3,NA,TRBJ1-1,CASSYERLNTEAFF,TGTGCCAGCAGTTACGAACGGCTGAACACTGAAGCTTTCTTT
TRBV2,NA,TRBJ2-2,CASSEEQGNGELFF,TGTGCCAGCAGTGAAGAACAGGGAAACGGGGAGCTGTTTTTT
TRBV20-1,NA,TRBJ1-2,CSASSLQGGYTF,TGCAGTGCTAGTTCTCTCCAAGGTGGCTACACCTTC
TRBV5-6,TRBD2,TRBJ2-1,CASSSPGRWGGNEQFF,TGTGCCAGCAGCTCCCCCGGGAGATGGGGGGGGAATGAGCAGTTCTTC
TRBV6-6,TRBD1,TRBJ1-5,CASGQGEGPQHF,TGTGCCAGCGGACAGGGGGAAGGGCCCCAGCATTTT
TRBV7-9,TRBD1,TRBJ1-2,CASSMGQASYGYTF,TGTGCCAGCAGCATGGGACAGGCAAGCTATGGCTACACCTTC
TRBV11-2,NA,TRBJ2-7,CASSRTGVSYEQYF,TGTGCCAGCAGCCGCACCGGGGTCTCCTACGAGCAGTACTTC
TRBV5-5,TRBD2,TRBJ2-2,CASSLWASGAGELFF,TGTGCCAGCAGCTTGTGGGCTAGCGGGGCCGGGGAGCTGTTTTTT
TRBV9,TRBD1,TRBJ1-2,CASSVGTGNYGYTF,TGTGCCAGCAGCGTCGGGACAGGCAACTATGGCTACACCTTC
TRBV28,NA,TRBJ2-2,CASSNLGTPRAGELFF,TGTGCCAGCAGTAATTTAGGGACACCCAGGGCCGGGGAGCTGTTTTTT